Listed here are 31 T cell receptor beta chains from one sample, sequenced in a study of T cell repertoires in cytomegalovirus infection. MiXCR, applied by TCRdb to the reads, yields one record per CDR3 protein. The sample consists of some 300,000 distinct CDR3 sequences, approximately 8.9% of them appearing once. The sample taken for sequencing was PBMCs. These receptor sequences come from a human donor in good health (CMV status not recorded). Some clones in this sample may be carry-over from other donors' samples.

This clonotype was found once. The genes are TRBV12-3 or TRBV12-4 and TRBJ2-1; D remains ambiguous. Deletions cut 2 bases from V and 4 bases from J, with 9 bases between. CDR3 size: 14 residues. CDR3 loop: CASSLRSRYNEQFF. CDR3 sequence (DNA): TGTGCCAGCAGTTTACGATCCCGATACAATGAGCAGTTCTTC.

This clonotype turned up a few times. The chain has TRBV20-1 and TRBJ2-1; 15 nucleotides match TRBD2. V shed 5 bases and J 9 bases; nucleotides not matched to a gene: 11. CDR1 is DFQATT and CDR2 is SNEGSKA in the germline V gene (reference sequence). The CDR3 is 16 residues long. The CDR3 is CSAGRTSGGARSEQFF. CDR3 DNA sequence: TGCAGTGCTGGTAGGACTAGCGGGGGGGCCAGGAGTGAGCAGTTCTTC.

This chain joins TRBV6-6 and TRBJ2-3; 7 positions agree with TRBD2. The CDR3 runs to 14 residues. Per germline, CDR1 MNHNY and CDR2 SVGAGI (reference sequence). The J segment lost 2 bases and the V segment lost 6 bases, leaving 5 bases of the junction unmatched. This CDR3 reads CASRPRGDTDTQYF. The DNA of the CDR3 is TGTGCCAGCAGGCCTCGGGGGGACACAGATACGCAGTATTTT.

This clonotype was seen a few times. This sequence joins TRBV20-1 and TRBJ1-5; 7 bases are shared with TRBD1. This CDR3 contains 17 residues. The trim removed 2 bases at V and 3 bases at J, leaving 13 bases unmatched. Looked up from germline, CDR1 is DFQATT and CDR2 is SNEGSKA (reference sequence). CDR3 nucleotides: TGCAGTGCTAGATCCTCCCTTTCGGGACAGAACAATCAGCCCCAGCATTTT. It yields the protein CSARSSLSGQNNQPQHF.

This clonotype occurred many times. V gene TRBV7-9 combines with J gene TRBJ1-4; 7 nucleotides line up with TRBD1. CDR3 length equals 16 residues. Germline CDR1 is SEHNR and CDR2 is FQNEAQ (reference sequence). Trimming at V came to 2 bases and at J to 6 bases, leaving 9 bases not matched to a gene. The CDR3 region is CASSLPRDRVDEKLFF. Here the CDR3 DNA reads TGTGCCAGCAGCTTACCCAGAGACAGGGTAGATGAAAAACTGTTTTTT.

This CDR3 is CSAVRFNEQFF. The CDR3 nucleotides read TGCAGTGCCGTTAGGTTCAATGAGCAGTTCTTC. The chain combines TRBV20-1 with TRBJ2-1, with D uncertain. Trimming took 6 bases from V and 6 from J, leaving 9 bases between them. This CDR3 region has 11 residues. Germline CDR1 reads DFQATT; CDR2 reads SNEGSKA (reference sequence).

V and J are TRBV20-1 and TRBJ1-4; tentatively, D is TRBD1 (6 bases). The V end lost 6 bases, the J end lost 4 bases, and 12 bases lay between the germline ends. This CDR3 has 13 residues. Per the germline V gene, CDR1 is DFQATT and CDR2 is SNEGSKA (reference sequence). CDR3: CSAPHRVNEKLFF. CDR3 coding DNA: TGCAGTGCCCCGCACAGGGTTAATGAAAAACTGTTTTTT.

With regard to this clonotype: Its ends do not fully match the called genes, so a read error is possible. CDR3: CASSRGQIGSGELLF. In nucleotides, the CDR3 is TGTGCCAGTAGCCGGGGACAGATCGGTTCCGGGGAGCTGCTTTTT. J is TRBJ2-2 and V is TRBV7-8; 7 bases match TRBD1. The CDR3 has 15 amino acids. Germline assignment: CDR1 SGHVS and CDR2 FQNEAQ.

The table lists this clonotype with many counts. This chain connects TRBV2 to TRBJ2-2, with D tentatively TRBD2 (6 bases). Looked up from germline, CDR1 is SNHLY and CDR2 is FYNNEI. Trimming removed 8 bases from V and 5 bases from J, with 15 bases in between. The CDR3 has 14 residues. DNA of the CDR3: TGTGCCAGCTGGGAGGCGGGGCGAACCGGGGAGCTGTTTTTT. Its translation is CASWEAGRTGELFF.

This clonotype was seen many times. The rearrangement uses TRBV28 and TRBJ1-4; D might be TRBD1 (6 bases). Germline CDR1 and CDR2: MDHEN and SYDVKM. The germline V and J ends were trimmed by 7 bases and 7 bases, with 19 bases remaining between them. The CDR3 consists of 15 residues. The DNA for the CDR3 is TGTGCCAGCACACTAGTGGGGGGCTCGGGTGAAAAACTGTTTTTT. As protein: CASTLVGGSGEKLFF.

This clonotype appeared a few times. CDR3 sequence: CASSVVSGELFF. CDR3 sequence (DNA): TGTGCCAGCAGCGTAGTTTCCGGGGAGCTGTTTTTT. The V gene is TRBV9, the J gene TRBJ2-2; D is ambiguous. Germline CDR1 is SGDLS and CDR2 is YYNGEE. Deletions cut 0 bases from V and 6 bases from J, with 3 bases between. The CDR3 sequence is 12 residues long.

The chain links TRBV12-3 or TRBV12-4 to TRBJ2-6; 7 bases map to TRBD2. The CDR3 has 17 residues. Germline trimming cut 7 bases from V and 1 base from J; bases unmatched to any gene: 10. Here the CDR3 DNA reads TGTGCCAGCACAACTACCCAGCGGGGATCTGGGGCCAACGTCCTGACTTTC. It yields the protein CASTTTQRGSGANVLTF.

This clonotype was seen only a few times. CDR3 protein: CASTNPKRGYTF. The CDR3 DNA reads TGTGCCAGCACTAACCCTAAGAGGGGCTACACCTTC. This chain uses TRBV6-2 or TRBV6-3 with TRBJ1-2; no clear D. V lost 7 bases and J 8 bases, leaving 14 bases between the germline ends. CDR1 MNHEY and CDR2 SVGEGT come from the germline V gene. This CDR3 region has 12 residues.

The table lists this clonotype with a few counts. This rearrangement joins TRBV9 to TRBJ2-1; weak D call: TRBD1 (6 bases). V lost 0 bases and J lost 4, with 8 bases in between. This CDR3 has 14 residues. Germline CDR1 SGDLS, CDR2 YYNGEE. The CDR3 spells CASSVAQGYNEQFF. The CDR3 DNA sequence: TGTGCCAGCAGCGTAGCACAGGGTTACAATGAGCAGTTCTTC.

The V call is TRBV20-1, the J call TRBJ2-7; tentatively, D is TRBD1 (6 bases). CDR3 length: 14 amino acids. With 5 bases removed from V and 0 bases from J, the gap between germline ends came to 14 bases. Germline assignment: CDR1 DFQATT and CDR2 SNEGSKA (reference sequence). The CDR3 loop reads CSAGRDTVSYEQYV. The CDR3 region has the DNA TGCAGTGCTGGCCGGGACACCGTCTCCTACGAGCAGTACGTC.

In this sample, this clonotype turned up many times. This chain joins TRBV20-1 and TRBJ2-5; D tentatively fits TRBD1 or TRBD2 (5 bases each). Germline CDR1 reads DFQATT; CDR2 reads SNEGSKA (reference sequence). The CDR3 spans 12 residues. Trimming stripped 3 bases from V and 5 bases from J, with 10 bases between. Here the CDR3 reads CSARRGEETQYF. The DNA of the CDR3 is TGCAGTGCTAGGAGGGGAGAGGAGACCCAGTACTTC.

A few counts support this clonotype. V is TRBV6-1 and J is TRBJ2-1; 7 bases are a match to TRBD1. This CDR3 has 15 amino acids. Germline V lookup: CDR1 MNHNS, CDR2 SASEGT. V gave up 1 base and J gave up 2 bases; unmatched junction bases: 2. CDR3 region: CASSEVQGAYNEQFF. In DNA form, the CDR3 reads TGTGCCAGCAGTGAAGTGCAGGGGGCCTACAATGAGCAGTTCTTC.

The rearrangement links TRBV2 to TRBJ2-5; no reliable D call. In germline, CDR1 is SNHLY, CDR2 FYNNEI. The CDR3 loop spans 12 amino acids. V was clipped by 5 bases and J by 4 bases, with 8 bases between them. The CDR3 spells CASSFQRETQYF. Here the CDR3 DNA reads TGTGCCAGCAGTTTTCAGAGAGAGACCCAGTACTTC.

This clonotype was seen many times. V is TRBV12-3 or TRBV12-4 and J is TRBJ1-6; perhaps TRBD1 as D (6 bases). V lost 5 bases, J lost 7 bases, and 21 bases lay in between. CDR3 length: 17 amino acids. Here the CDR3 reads CASSPPSTGGRNSPLHF. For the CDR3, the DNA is TGTGCCAGCAGTCCTCCCTCGACTGGGGGCAGGAATTCACCCCTCCACTTT.

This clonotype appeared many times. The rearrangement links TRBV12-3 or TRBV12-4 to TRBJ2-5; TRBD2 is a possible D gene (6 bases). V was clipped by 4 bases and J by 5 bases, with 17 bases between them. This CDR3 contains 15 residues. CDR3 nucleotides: TGTGCCAGCAGTTCAGCTAGCGTAGTAGGGGAGACCCAGTACTTC. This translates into CASSSASVVGETQYF.

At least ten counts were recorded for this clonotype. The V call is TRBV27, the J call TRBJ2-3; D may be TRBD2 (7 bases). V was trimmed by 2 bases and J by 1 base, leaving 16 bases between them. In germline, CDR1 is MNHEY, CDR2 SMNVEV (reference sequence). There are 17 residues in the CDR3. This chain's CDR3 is CASSLSRGRGRTDTQYF. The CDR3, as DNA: TGTGCCAGCAGTTTAAGTCGCGGGCGGGGGCGCACAGATACGCAGTATTTT.

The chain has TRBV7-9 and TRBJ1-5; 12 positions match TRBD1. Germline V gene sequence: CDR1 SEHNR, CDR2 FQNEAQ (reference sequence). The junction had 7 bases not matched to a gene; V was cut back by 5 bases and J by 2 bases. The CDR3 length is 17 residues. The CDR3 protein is CASSPGTGGFGNQPQHF. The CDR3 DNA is TGTGCCAGCAGCCCAGGGACAGGGGGCTTTGGCAATCAGCCCCAGCATTTT.

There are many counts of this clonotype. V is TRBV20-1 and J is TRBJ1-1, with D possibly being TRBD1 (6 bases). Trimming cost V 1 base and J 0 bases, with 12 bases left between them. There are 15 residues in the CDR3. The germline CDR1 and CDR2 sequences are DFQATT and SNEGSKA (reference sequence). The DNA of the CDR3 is TGCAGTGCTAGAGTCGCAGGGGCCCTGAACACTGAAGCTTTCTTT. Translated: CSARVAGALNTEAFF.

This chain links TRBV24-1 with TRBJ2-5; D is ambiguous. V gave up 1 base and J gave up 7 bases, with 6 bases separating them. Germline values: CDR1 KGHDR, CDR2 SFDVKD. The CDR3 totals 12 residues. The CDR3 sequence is CATSDFQRTQYF. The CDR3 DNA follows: TGTGCCACCAGTGATTTCCAGAGGACCCAGTACTTC.

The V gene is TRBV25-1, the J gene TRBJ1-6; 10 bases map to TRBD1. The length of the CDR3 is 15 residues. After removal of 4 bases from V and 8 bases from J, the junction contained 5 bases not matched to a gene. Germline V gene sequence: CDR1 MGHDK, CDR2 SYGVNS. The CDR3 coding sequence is TGTGCCAGCAGTGTACCCGGGACAGGGGATTCACCCCTCCACTTT. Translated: CASSVPGTGDSPLHF.

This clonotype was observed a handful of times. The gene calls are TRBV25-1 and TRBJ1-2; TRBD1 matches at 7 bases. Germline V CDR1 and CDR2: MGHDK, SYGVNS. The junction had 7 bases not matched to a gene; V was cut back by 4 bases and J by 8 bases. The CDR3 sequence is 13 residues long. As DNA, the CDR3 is TGTGCCAGCAGTGCCGAGGGGGCTCGGGGCTACACCTTC. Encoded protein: CASSAEGARGYTF.

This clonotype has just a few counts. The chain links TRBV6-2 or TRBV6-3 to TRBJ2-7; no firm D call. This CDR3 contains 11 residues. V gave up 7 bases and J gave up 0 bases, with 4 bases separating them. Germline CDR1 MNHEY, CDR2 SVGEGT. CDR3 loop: CASTNSYEQYF. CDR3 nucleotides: TGTGCCAGCACTAACTCCTACGAGCAGTACTTC.

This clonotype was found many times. CDR3 sequence (DNA): TGCAGTGCCCCGGCGGGGGGCAAAAACACCGGGGAGCTGTTTTTT. Translated: CSAPAGGKNTGELFF. V gene TRBV20-1 combines with J gene TRBJ2-2; 8 positions match TRBD2. The CDR3 extends over 15 amino acids. Germline CDR1 and CDR2: DFQATT and SNEGSKA (reference sequence). V dropped 6 bases and J dropped 2; count of bases not matched to a gene: 8.

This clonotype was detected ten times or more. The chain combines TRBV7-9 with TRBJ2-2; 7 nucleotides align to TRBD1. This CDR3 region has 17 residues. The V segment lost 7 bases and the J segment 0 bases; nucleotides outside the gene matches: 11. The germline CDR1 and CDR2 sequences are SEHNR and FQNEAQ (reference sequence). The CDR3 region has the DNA TGTGCCAGCAAATTCCGGACAGGCACCTCGAACACCGGGGAGCTGTTTTTT. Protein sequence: CASKFRTGTSNTGELFF.

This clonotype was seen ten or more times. The CDR3 DNA sequence: TGTGCCAGCAGCTTAAACCCAAACTATGGCTACACCTTC. It yields the protein CASSLNPNYGYTF. The chain combines TRBV7-3 with TRBJ1-2; D is undetermined. Trimming pared 1 base from V and 2 bases from J, leaving 5 bases between. Germline CDR1 and CDR2: SGHTA and FQGTGA. The CDR3 length is 13 residues.

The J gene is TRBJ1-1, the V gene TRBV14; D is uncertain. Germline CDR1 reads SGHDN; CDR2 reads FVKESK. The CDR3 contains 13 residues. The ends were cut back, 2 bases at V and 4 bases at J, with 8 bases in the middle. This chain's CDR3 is CASSQQRSTEAFF. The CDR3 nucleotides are TGTGCCAGCAGCCAACAGAGGTCCACTGAAGCTTTCTTT. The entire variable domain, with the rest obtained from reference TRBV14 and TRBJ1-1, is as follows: EAGVTQFPSHSVIEKGQTVTLRCDPISGHDNLYWYRRVMGKEIKFLLHFVKESKQDESGMPNNRFLAERTGGTYSTLKVQPAELEDSGVYFCASSQQRSTEAFFGQGTRLTVV.